A single sample gave rise to the 27 T cell receptor beta chains below, sequenced in a study of metastatic and nonmetastatic thyroid tumors. TCRdb re-called clones via MiXCR from the PCR reads. The sample records 70,000 or so clones, 14% being singletons. There were no patients who had received any treatment before thyroid surgery. Sample: blood. The origin of the receptors is a male donor with papillary thyroid cancer or a benign thyroid nodule (not recorded which). Some clones in this sample may be carry-over from other donors' samples.

This clone was detected ten times or more. The rearrangement joins TRBV27 to TRBJ2-2; no definite D call. From germline, CDR1 is MNHEY and CDR2 SMNVEV (reference sequence). Trimming left V 6 bases short and J 4 bases short, with 15 bases between. CDR3 length: 15 residues. The DNA for the CDR3 is TGTGCCAGCAGCTCCCCTATATACAGCACCGGGGAGCTGTTTTTT. Protein sequence: CASSSPIYSTGELFF.

This clone was detected a few times. The chain employs TRBV6-1 and TRBJ2-7; D may be TRBD2 (6 bases). Between the trimmed V and J ends, which lost 6 bases and 2 bases, there was a span of 14 bases. This CDR3 spans 14 amino acids. Germline-derived CDR1 and CDR2 are MNHNS and SASEGT. The CDR3 loop is CASRQAGPAYEQYF. CDR3 DNA: TGTGCCAGCAGACAAGCGGGTCCTGCCTACGAGCAGTACTTC.

This clone was detected many times. This chain joins TRBV2 and TRBJ2-7; D is tentatively TRBD1 or TRBD2 (6 bases each). The V and J ends lost 0 bases and 2 bases respectively, with 20 bases between them. The CDR3 runs to 18 residues. Germline CDR1 SNHLY, CDR2 FYNNEI. CDR3 residues: CASSEALRGLAGAYEQYF. The CDR3 DNA reads TGTGCCAGCAGTGAAGCGCTTCGGGGGTTGGCAGGGGCCTACGAGCAGTACTTC. Based on the CDR3 plus reference TRBV2 and TRBJ2-7, the full variable domain is EPEVTQTPSHQVTQMGQEVILRCVPISNHLYFYWYRQILGQKVEFLVSFYNNEISEKSEIFDDQFSVERPDGSNFTLKIRSTKLEDSAMYFCASSEALRGLAGAYEQYFGPGTRLTVT.

The rearrangement joins TRBV4-1 to TRBJ2-1; TRBD1 agrees at 8 bases. CDR3 length: 21 residues. V shed 0 bases and J 0 bases; nucleotides not matched to a gene: 16. Germline V gene sequence: CDR1 MGHRA, CDR2 YSYEKL. CDR3 sequence reads: CASSQDLGTGITRSSYNEQFF. As DNA, the CDR3 is TGCGCCAGCAGCCAAGATCTAGGGACAGGCATAACTCGGAGCTCCTACAATGAGCAGTTCTTC.

The V call is TRBV5-1, the J call TRBJ2-1; D call uncertain. Trimming pared 5 bases from V and 4 bases from J, leaving 19 bases between. Germline assignment: CDR1 SGHRS and CDR2 YFSETQ. This CDR3 spans 16 amino acids. Here the CDR3 DNA reads TGCGCCAGCAGAGATATCTACTGGGTCGATTACAATGAGCAGTTCTTC. As protein: CASRDIYWVDYNEQFF.

At least ten counts were recorded for this clone. The chain recombines TRBV29-1 with TRBJ1-2, with D uncertain. The germline CDR1 and CDR2 sequences are SQVTM and ANQGSEA. The CDR3 has 14 residues. The V end lost 1 base, the J end lost 2 bases, and 11 bases lay between the germline ends. The DNA for the CDR3 is TGCAGCGTTGAAGGTGGAACCAGCAACTATGGCTACACCTTC. Its protein is CSVEGGTSNYGYTF.

The sample holds many counts of this clone. V and J are TRBV10-3 and TRBJ2-3; D is undetermined. V shed 0 bases and J shed 8 bases, with 6 bases lying between them. This CDR3 has 12 amino acids. CDR1 ENHRY and CDR2 SYGVKD come from the germline V gene. CDR3 bases: TGTGCCATCAGTGAGTCAGACCGTACGCAGTATTTT. As protein: CAISESDRTQYF.

There are many counts of this clone. The J gene is TRBJ1-1, the V gene TRBV6-1; the D gene is possibly TRBD1 (5 bases). Looked up from germline, CDR1 is MNHNS and CDR2 is SASEGT. Deletions cut 6 bases from V and 5 bases from J, with 16 bases between. The CDR3 loop spans 14 amino acids. The CDR3 DNA reads as TGTGCCAGCAGGACGCAGGAGGGGCGGACTGAAGCTTTCTTT. Translated, it gives CASRTQEGRTEAFF.

About this clone itself: A much bigger clone sits one base away, suggesting this may be a read error. This rearrangement joins TRBV10-2 to TRBJ2-5; 9 bases are shared with TRBD1. The germline gives CDR1 WSHSY, CDR2 SAAADI. The V and J ends lost 7 bases and 1 base, in that order; junction bases with no gene match: 7. The CDR3 loop spans 15 amino acids. CDR3 DNA sequence: TGCGCCAGCAATAGGGACAGGGACCGCCAAGAGACCCAGTACTTC. It yields the protein CASNRDRDRQETQYF.

Notes on this clone: A single base separates this from a much larger clone, so it may be a read error. The DNA for the CDR3 is TGTGCCAGCATCGCGGGGGAGGTGGATGAAAAACTGTTTTTT. Amino acid sequence: CASIAGEVDEKLFF. J is TRBJ1-4 and V is TRBV28, with a tentative D call TRBD1 (5 bases). Deletions cut 7 bases from V and 6 bases from J, with 15 bases between. CDR1 is MDHEN and CDR2 is SYDVKM in the germline V gene. This CDR3 region has 14 residues.

This clone came up many times. This chain uses TRBV11-1 with TRBJ2-2, with 9 bases aligning to TRBD1. From germline, CDR1 is SGHAT and CDR2 FQDESV (reference sequence). Trimming cost V 1 base and J 3 bases; bases outside gene matches: 3. The CDR3 runs 16 residues. CDR3 amino acids: CASSLGTGVDTGELFF. The CDR3, as DNA: TGTGCCAGCAGCTTAGGGACAGGGGTTGACACCGGGGAGCTGTTTTTT. The whole variable domain, filled in from reference TRBV11-1 and TRBJ2-2, reads EAEVAQSPRYKITEKSQAVAFWCDPISGHATLYWYRQILGQGPELLVQFQDESVVDDSQLPKDRFSAERLKGVDSTLKIQPAELGDSAMYLCASSLGTGVDTGELFFGEGSRLTVL.

This clone was counted at least ten times. This chain connects TRBV7-8 to TRBJ2-7; 10 nucleotides align to TRBD1. CDR1 and CDR2 from the germline V gene are SGHVS and FQNEAQ. The CDR3 extends over 18 amino acids. Trimming cost V 3 bases and J 3 bases; bases outside gene matches: 14. This CDR3 is CASSFFSGQGKIGYEQYV. CDR3 coding DNA: TGTGCCAGCAGCTTCTTTTCGGGACAGGGGAAAATCGGCTACGAGCAGTACGTC.

This clone came up many times. The chain recombines TRBV18 with TRBJ2-1; D uncertain. Trimming left V 0 bases short and J 5 bases short, with 11 bases between. Germline CDR1 KGHSH, CDR2 LQKENI. The CDR3 sequence is 15 residues long. In DNA, the CDR3 is TGTGCCAGCTCACCACCCTCCTCCCTCGACAATGAGCAGTTCTTC. Its protein is CASSPPSSLDNEQFF.

This clone was detected a few times. A single base separates this from a much larger clone, so it may be a read error. Other DNA sequences in this specimen translate into the identical CDR3. The chain is built from TRBV7-9 and TRBJ2-5, with no clear D. V lost 6 bases to trimming and J lost 0 bases, with 5 bases between them. The CDR3 is 12 residues long. Germline values: CDR1 SEHNR, CDR2 FQNEAQ (reference sequence). The CDR3 nucleotides are TGTGCCAGCAGGGACGACCAAGAGACCCAGTACTTC. Translating gives CASRDDQETQYF.

In its sample, this clone was seen a few times. The rearrangement links TRBV7-6 to TRBJ2-2, with 8 bases aligning to TRBD2. Germline V gene sequence: CDR1 SGHVS, CDR2 FNYEAQ. The CDR3 is made up of 16 amino acids. V dropped 7 bases and J dropped 6; count of bases not matched to a gene: 13. The CDR3 nucleotides are TGTGCCAGCAAGACGCTAAATAGACTAGCGCCCGGGGAGCTGTTTTTT. Translating it yields CASKTLNRLAPGELFF.

The chain joins TRBV13 to TRBJ1-3; the match to TRBD1 covers 10 bases. Germline V gene data show CDR1 as PRHDT and CDR2 as FYEKMQ (reference sequence). The V gene end was trimmed by 5 bases and the J gene end by 0 bases; junction bases not matched to a gene: 13. The CDR3 runs to 19 residues. DNA for the CDR3: TGTGCCAGCAGCACCCTCCGGGACAGGGGCCCGATCTCTGGAAACACCATATATTTT. This translates into CASSTLRDRGPISGNTIYF. The complete variable domain, with remaining parts taken from reference TRBV13 and TRBJ1-3, reads AAGVIQSPRHLIKEKRETATLKCYPIPRHDTVYWYQQGPGQDPQFLISFYEKMQSDKGSIPDRFSAQQFSDYHSELNMSSLELGDSALYFCASSTLRDRGPISGNTIYFGEGSWLTVV.

A remark on this clone: One end of the junction varies from germline; a read error may be responsible. CDR3 sequence: CASSIREFGVNVLTF. In nucleotides, the CDR3 is TGTGCCAGTAGTATACGGGAATTTGGGGTCAACGTCCTGACTTTC. This chain joins TRBV19 and TRBJ2-6; D is possibly TRBD2 (5 bases). CDR3 size: 15 residues. Germline V lookup: CDR1 LNHDA, CDR2 SQIVND (reference sequence).

At least ten counts were recorded for this clone. The chain is built from TRBV20-1 and TRBJ2-2; 11 bases align to TRBD1. The trim removed 3 bases at V and 6 bases at J, leaving 6 bases unmatched. The CDR3 is 15 residues long. Germline V CDR1 and CDR2: DFQATT, SNEGSKA (reference sequence). CDR3 nucleotides: TGCAGTGCTAGCACTCCGGGACAGGGGGCCGGGGAGCTGTTTTTT. Translating gives CSASTPGQGAGELFF.

This clone was picked up many times. Within the sample, other DNA sequences also encode this same CDR3. The J gene is TRBJ1-1, the V gene TRBV9, with no clear D. Between the trimmed V and J ends, which lost 3 bases and 2 bases, there was a span of 5 bases. The CDR3 is made up of 12 amino acids. From germline, CDR1 is SGDLS and CDR2 YYNGEE. Here the CDR3 reads CASSGSNTEAFF. Written as DNA, the CDR3 is TGTGCCAGCAGCGGATCAAACACTGAAGCTTTCTTT.

This clone occurred many times. The rearrangement joins TRBV5-1 to TRBJ2-7, with 10 nucleotides matching TRBD2. The V gene's germline CDR1 is SGHRS and CDR2 YFSETQ. Germline trimming cut 2 bases from V and 0 bases from J; bases unmatched to any gene: 2. The CDR3 spans 15 residues. CDR3 sequence (DNA): TGCGCCAGCAGCTTACTAGCGGGGTACTCCTACGAGCAGTACTTC. Encoded protein: CASSLLAGYSYEQYF.

This clone was recorded a few times. This sequence joins TRBV6-1 and TRBJ2-7; D call uncertain. CDR1 and CDR2 (germline): MNHNS, SASEGT. Trimming took off 1 base at V and 0 bases at J, with 10 bases between the two ends. There are 15 residues in the CDR3. CDR3 bases: TGTGCCAGCAGTGAAGAGGACGGCAGCTCCTACGAGCAGTACTTC. Translated, it gives CASSEEDGSSYEQYF.

The chain is built from TRBV7-2 and TRBJ2-7; no reliable D call. Deletions cut 3 bases from V and 3 bases from J, with 6 bases between. Germline V gives CDR1 SGHTA, CDR2 FQGNSA. This CDR3 region has 12 residues. CDR3 DNA: TGTGCCAGCAGCTTTCGGAACTACGAGCAGTACTTC. Translation gives CASSFRNYEQYF.

In its sample, this clone was seen a few times. This may arise from a read error, as a much more abundant clone is one base away. Different DNA sequences within this sample yield the same CDR3. The chain uses TRBV2 and TRBJ2-2; the D gene is possibly TRBD2 (6 bases). The CDR3 has 14 residues. Germline assignment: CDR1 SNHLY and CDR2 FYNNEI. The V end was cut by 6 bases, the J end by 9 bases, with 17 bases between. CDR3 in amino acids: CASSLGGGARELFF. CDR3 nucleotide sequence: TGTGCCAGCAGCCTTGGTGGCGGGGCCAGGGAGCTGTTTTTT.

For this clone: No conserved phenylalanine or tryptophan is present at the end of the CDR3, so a read error is the likely explanation. This chain links TRBV20-1 with TRBJ1-5; D perhaps matches TRBD1 (6 bases). The CDR3 spans 15 residues. Germline values: CDR1 DFQATT, CDR2 SNEGSKA (reference sequence). V lost 6 bases to trimming and J lost 4 bases, with 19 bases between them. The CDR3 region is CSARLFDRRNQPQHS. CDR3 coding DNA: TGCAGTGCCCGTCTTTTTGACAGGAGGAATCAGCCCCAGCATTCT.

This clone was counted many times. The chain joins TRBV5-8 to TRBJ1-3, with 10 bases aligning to TRBD1. The CDR3 has 16 residues. After removal of 1 base from V and 1 base from J, the junction contained 2 bases not matched to a gene. Germline V CDR1 and CDR2: SGHTS, YDEGEE. The DNA for the CDR3 is TGTGCCAGCAGCTTGCGACAGGGGGCTTCTGGAAACACCATATATTTT. Translation gives CASSLRQGASGNTIYF.

This clone came up many times. The rearrangement uses TRBV20-1 and TRBJ1-1; 8 bases are a match to TRBD1. V lost 6 bases, J lost 4 bases, and 4 bases stayed unmatched. CDR1 and CDR2 (germline): DFQATT, SNEGSKA (reference sequence). The CDR3 length is 12 residues. The CDR3 DNA is TGCAGTGCCACGGACAGGGCCACTGAAGCTTTCTTT. Translation: CSATDRATEAFF.

This clone was recorded many times. The rearrangement joins TRBV25-1 to TRBJ1-2; 8 nucleotides align to TRBD1. J was trimmed by 8 bases and V by 3 bases; bases with no gene match: 11. This CDR3 comprises 15 residues. Germline lookup yields CDR1 MGHDK and CDR2 SYGVNS. The CDR3 sequence is CASSEHATGGRGYTF. CDR3 DNA sequence: TGTGCCAGCAGTGAGCATGCCACAGGGGGTCGGGGCTACACCTTC.